This TCR beta chain was found in a study of PD-1 blockade in classical Hodgkin lymphoma (dated by TCRdb to about 2020). Background for the entire study: Nivolumab dosing was 3 mg/kg intravenously every 2 weeks, continuing until either disease progression or unacceptable toxicity. The study used TCR beta sequencing and CyTOF to define a peripheral blood immune signature of response to PD-1 blockade in classical Hodgkin lymphoma.

Genomic DNA was extracted with the Qiagen DNeasy kit from unsorted PBMCs and from negatively selected CD4+ and CD8+ fractions. Using primers that anneal to V and J segments, immunoSEQ multiplex PCR amplified the TCR beta CDR3 regions. A synthetic immune receptor repertoire was used to minimize amplification bias, and any remaining bias was removed computationally after sequencing. As for how the authors treated the data: Custom Python scripts were used to quantify repertoire diversity as the Shannon entropy index. Unsorted, CD4+ and CD8+ repertoires were analyzed separately, except in combined analyses where CD4+ and CD8+ sequences were merged in silico. A clone was considered expanded if an increase in frequency of at least 2-fold after treatment relative to C1D1 was found, and a pseudocount of 0.5 was applied to clones undetected at baseline. Singleton clones were defined as clones with 0 or 1 copy at C1D1, and non-singleton clones were defined as clones with 2 or more copies. Clones expanded in unsorted samples were labelled as CD4+, CD8+ or unknown by matching protein sequences in sorted samples from the same patient. Wilcoxon tests on paired samples were used to test diversity changes from C1D1 to C4D1. The table comes from immuneACCESS by way of TCRdb, which keeps in-frame sequences with V and J called. Part of the clones is missing from these tables; in studies checked, under half for an unresolved V gene and the rest for unknown reasons. V and J calls plus clone size are reproduced from that table; the DNA served to infer D and trimming. The sample yields roughly 60,000 clones; 90% to 95% were counted once. Clones ranked in the top ten supply around 8% of the sample.

Overall study outcomes, separate from this receptor: Baseline TCR diversity was reported as lower in newly diagnosed patients than in healthy donors, and lower still in relapsed/refractory patients. CD4+ but not CD8+ TCR diversity rose significantly by C4D1 (p=0.0027 vs p=0.16), most apparent in complete responders (p=0.02). Lower diversity was seen in patients whose nivolumab began less than 1 year after ASCT, and these patients were left out of later analyses so that immune reconstitution would not confound the results. The study was restricted to a single clinical trial cohort, and the causes of repertoire differences, possibly disease activity or prior therapy, were left undefined. Trial patients with a complete response had baseline diversity similar to that of newly diagnosed patients, while partial responders and progressors had significantly lower diversity.

Regarding this clone: Which antigen it targets is not known. The sample holds no much larger clone one base away, and base qualities are not on file.

The CDR3 numbers 15 residues from cysteine through phenylalanine. CDR3 DNA is the only sequence kept; it has 45 bases, read in frame from the first base. V is pared back by 3 bases and J by 8 bases, with 18 bases lying between the germline termini. CDR1 SGDLS and CDR2 YYNGEE are derived from the germline V gene. The time point label here, explained by the study, means: cycle 4 day 1 (C4D1), after 5 to 7 weeks of nivolumab. Every trial patient had relapsed after autologous stem cell transplantation, and cohorts A, B and C differed in prior brentuximab vedotin exposure. A total of 56 patients with relapsed/refractory classical Hodgkin lymphoma made up the trial cohort, and each patient's best overall response was complete response, partial response or progressive disease. In the multi-cohort phase II CheckMate 205 trial, trial patients received single-agent nivolumab. An independent review committee assessed best overall response by applying the 2007 International Working Group response criteria. Trial PBMCs were obtained immediately prior to nivolumab initiation (C1D1) and on therapy at cycle 2 day 1 and cycle 4 day 1. Peripheral blood was collected in 8 mL Vacutainer Cell Preparation Tubes, from which PBMCs were isolated by centrifugation and then cryopreserved.

The starting material was peripheral blood mononuclear cells (PBMCs), obtained before the fourth cycle of nivolumab. This receptor chain uses TRBV9 and TRBJ2-1; too little of a D gene remains to name it. This sequence was found in a human donor with classical Hodgkin lymphoma. The CDR3 reads CASSARSLKDDEQFF. DNA sequence: TGTGCCAGCAGCGCCAGGAGCCTTAAAGACGATGAGCAGTTCTTC.